The clone carrying this T cell receptor beta chain was counted a few times. Antigen specificity is unknown. V lost 0 bases to trimming and J lost 2 bases, with 9 bases between them. The CDR3 runs to 14 residues. Germline CDR1 and CDR2: SGHDT and YYEEEE. This entry belongs to a study of T-cell memory formation after mild COVID-19. On the study more broadly: Clusters were largely donor specific. Whole-study findings and limits: In pre-infection memory, a portion of responding clones appeared, which suggested that cross-reactive memory joined. Whether second-wave clones peaking at day 37 were SARS-CoV-2 specific went unconfirmed. There was a balanced CD4/CD8 profile in clones contracting day 15 to 85, and later expanders leaned CD4+.

MiXCR, applied by TCRdb to the 5' RACE reads, yields one record per CDR3 protein. The sample lists 550,000 to 600,000 distinct CDR3 sequences, 20% to 25% occurring once. The chain uses TRBV5-6 and TRBJ2-7; D call uncertain. Sequencing was done on a sample of PBMCs or a T cell subset sorted from them (not recorded which). The receptor's source is an adult woman who had mild COVID-19 (a few samples of this study predate the infection). Cell type and time point are not known. The CDR3 DNA follows: TGTGCCAGCAGCTTGGTTGGGCCAGCCTACGAGCAGTACTTC. Residues: CASSLVGPAYEQYF.